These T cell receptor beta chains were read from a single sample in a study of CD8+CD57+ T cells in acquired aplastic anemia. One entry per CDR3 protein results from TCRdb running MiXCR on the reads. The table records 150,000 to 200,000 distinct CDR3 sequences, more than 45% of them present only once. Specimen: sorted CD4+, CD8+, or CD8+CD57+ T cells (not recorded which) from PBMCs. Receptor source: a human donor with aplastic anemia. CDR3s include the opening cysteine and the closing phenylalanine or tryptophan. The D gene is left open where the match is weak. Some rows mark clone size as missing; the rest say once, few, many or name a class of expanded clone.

DNA: TGTGCCACCAGCAGAGGTGGAGCAGCCCTAAACTATGGCTACACCTTC
CDR3: CATSRGGAALNYGYTF
V: TRBV15
D: -
J: TRBJ1-2
size: -

DNA: TGCAGTGCCGGTAAGGGGGGGACAGTCTACGAGCAGTACTTC
CDR3: CSAGKGGTVYEQYF
V: TRBV20-1
D: -
J: TRBJ2-7
size: -

DNA: TGTGCCAGCAGCCAAGAGCAGGTGTTGAATCAGCCCCAGCATTTT
CDR3: CASSQEQVLNQPQHF
V: TRBV7-2
D: -
J: TRBJ1-5
size: -

DNA: TGTGCCAGCAGTTTCACTAGCGGGGCCTACAATGAGCAGTTCTTC
CDR3: CASSFTSGAYNEQFF
V: TRBV12-3/TRBV12-4
D: TRBD2
J: TRBJ2-1
size: few

DNA: TGTGCCACCAAGACAGGGGGCAATGGCTACACCTTC
CDR3: CATKTGGNGYTF
V: TRBV2
D: TRBD1
J: TRBJ1-2
size: few

DNA: TGTGCCACCAGTGATGGAATCCGGTGGGGCAGGGACGAGCAGTACTTC
CDR3: CATSDGIRWGRDEQYF
V: TRBV24-1
D: -
J: TRBJ2-7
size: many

DNA: TGTGCCAGCAGTGGACAGGGGGCCGGCTATGGCTACACCTTC
CDR3: CASSGQGAGYGYTF
V: TRBV6-1
D: TRBD1
J: TRBJ1-2
size: -

DNA: TGTGCCAGCAGTCCCAGAGCCAGATCGCCCGATACGCAGTATTTT
CDR3: CASSPRARSPDTQYF
V: TRBV6-1
D: -
J: TRBJ2-3
size: few

DNA: TGTGCCAGCAGTGAAGGGACAGGATGGAAACAAGAGACCCAGTACTTC
CDR3: CASSEGTGWKQETQYF
V: TRBV2
D: TRBD1
J: TRBJ2-5
size: -

DNA: TGTGCCAGTAGTATAGGGACGGGAGGATCCCACAATGAGCAGTTCTTC
CDR3: CASSIGTGGSHNEQFF
V: TRBV19
D: TRBD2
J: TRBJ2-1
size: -

DNA: TGTGCCAGCAGCTTAGAGGGGGGCCGCCCGAATTCACCCCTCCACTTT
CDR3: CASSLEGGRPNSPLHF
V: TRBV7-3
D: -
J: TRBJ1-6
size: -

DNA: TGTGCCAGTAGTAAACAGGGAATGAACACTGAAGCTTTCTTT
CDR3: CASSKQGMNTEAFF
V: TRBV19
D: -
J: TRBJ1-1
size: -

DNA: TGTGCCAGCAGTGAAGGCAGGGCAAGCTCCTACGAGCAGTACTTC
CDR3: CASSEGRASSYEQYF
V: TRBV6-1
D: -
J: TRBJ2-7
size: many

DNA: TGTGCTAGACCCACGAGCTCCTACAATGAGCAGTTCTTC
CDR3: CARPTSSYNEQFF
V: TRBV24-1
D: -
J: TRBJ2-1
size: -

DNA: TGTGCCAGTAGTATCTTGGCAGGGGGTTCCGAGCAGTACTTC
CDR3: CASSILAGGSEQYF
V: TRBV19
D: TRBD1
J: TRBJ2-7
size: -

DNA: TGTGCCAGCAGTCCTGACAGGGGTGGGGAGACCCAGTACTTC
CDR3: CASSPDRGGETQYF
V: TRBV6-5
D: TRBD1
J: TRBJ2-5
size: many

DNA: TGTGCCAGCAGTGGAGTAGCCTCGTACGAGCAGTACTTC
CDR3: CASSGVASYEQYF
V: TRBV7-9
D: -
J: TRBJ2-7
size: -

DNA: TGTGCCAGCAGCCTCTTCCACCCGGACACTGGATCCACCGGGGAGCTGTTTTTT
CDR3: CASSLFHPDTGSTGELFF
V: TRBV3-1
D: -
J: TRBJ2-2
size: few

DNA: TGCAGTGCCCCCTTGGACAGGGTGAAGATGGGCTACACCTTC
CDR3: CSAPLDRVKMGYTF
V: TRBV20-1
D: TRBD1
J: TRBJ1-2
size: -